This T cell receptor beta chain was sequenced in a study of T cell responses to AZD1222 COVID-19 vaccine (dated by TCRdb to about 2021). With regard to the full study: A total of 230 to 250 trial participants underwent TCR sequencing, of whom nearly 210 received two doses of AZD1222 and some 26 received two doses of the MenACWY control vaccine. Trial participants were enrolled into age subgroups of 18-55, 56-69 and 70-plus years, which contained about 160, 30 and 59 TCR-sequenced participants, respectively.

The CDR3 regions of human TCRbeta chains were analyzed by immunosequencing. For the original study's pipeline: Repertoire TCRs were checked for matches against a reference library of SARS-CoV-2-specific TCRs that had been generated using the MIRA antigen-specificity platform. Breadth meant the fraction of unique TCRs that were SARS-CoV-2-associated, whereas depth meant the fraction of total T cells that were SARS-CoV-2-associated. Using the MIRA data, each spike-specific TCR was mapped to the spike region that the TCR reacts to and placed in a CD4 or CD8 class. Log10-transformed breadth and depth values were compared by one-way ANOVA with Sidak's multiple comparisons tests. What TCRdb holds here is the immuneACCESS table cut down to in-frame rearrangements. Part of the clones is not present; checked against another copy, under half of the missing clones reflect an unresolved V gene, and the others are unexplained. V and J calls and clone size follow that table, whereas D and trimming were derived from the DNA. The sample data list more than 75,000 clones, and 88% of these were observed just once. The ten largest clones represent around 7% of the sample.

Reading the germline V gene gives CDR1 SGHVS and CDR2 FNYEAQ. The CDR3 starts with the cysteine, ends with the phenylalanine, and has 14 residues. Of all the DNA, just the CDR3 is kept, 42 bases in frame from base 1. V ends up 1 base short and J 8 bases short, with an unmatched junction base count of 2. With respect to this clone: No cognate antigen has been identified for it. No per-base quality is available; no much larger clone lies one base away.

Sample time point, as interpreted from the label and publication: about 28 days (+/-7) after the second vaccine dose. AZD1222 recipients given second doses at about 4 weeks or at about 12 weeks were pooled, since spike-specific TCR depth and breadth were not found to differ between the two schedules. The vaccinee samples were drawn from two UK trials, COV001 and COV002, one of which was a single-blind randomized controlled phase 2/3 trial testing AZD1222 (ChAdOx1 nCoV-19) in healthy adults. For TCRbeta chain sequencing, PBMC samples were collected from trial participants at day 0 and at day 28 after the second dose. The investigation overall reported the following: Nearly half of unique spike-specific TCRs reportedly recognized epitopes outside regions mutated in the B.1.351 and B.1.1.7 variants. In the small 56-69-year group, the increase in depth fell short of significance, most likely because of low power. Spike-specific TCR breadth and depth rose significantly after two AZD1222 doses compared with day 0 and with MenACWY recipients. Conclusions about previously exposed vaccinees are limited because only five to seven AZD1222 recipients were SARS-CoV-2 seropositive at baseline. No day 14 peak-response samples were available, so repertoires were characterized only after the peak T cell response. The whole spike protein was spanned by vaccine-associated CD4 TCRs, and dominant responses were seen in regions 160-218 and 743-854. Most participants were white British and females outnumbered males, and the authors suggested that clonal diversity may have been underestimated.

The V and J segments used are TRBV7-6 and TRBJ1-6; TRBD1 agrees with 7 junctional bases. The sequencing used peripheral blood, collected 28 days after the second AZD1222 dose. This sequence originates from an adult who received the AZD1222 COVID-19 vaccine. The encoded CDR3 is CASSLGQGDSPLHF. The nucleotide sequence is given as TGTGCCAGCAGCTTAGGCCAGGGGGATTCACCCCTCCACTTT.